The sequence of this T cell receptor beta chain was determined in a study of T cells in Graves' hyperthyroidism and ophthalmopathy. Out of 10 ml of fresh peripheral blood came the PBMCs. What was amplified from RNA transcripts were TCR beta CDR3 regions. First-round RT-PCR of the TCR CDR3 relied on the HTBI primer set. TCRdb reanalysed the multiplex PCR reads using MiXCR and keeps one entry per CDR3 protein. The table has fewer than 450,000 distinct CDR3 sequences, roughly 15% seen once. This clonotype has a count of ten or more. CDR3 length equals 13 residues. The V gene lost 1 base and the J gene lost 1 base, with 4 bases spanning the gap. The V gene's germline CDR1 is MNHEY and CDR2 SVGEGT.

The receptor was derived from a woman aged 25 to 39 with Graves' hyperthyroidism that later progressed to Graves' ophthalmopathy. The sequencing input was blood. The rearrangement uses TRBV6-2 or TRBV6-3 and TRBJ1-1; the D is unclear. The CDR3 coding sequence is TGTGCCAGCAGTTACTTAGGGAACACTGAAGCTTTCTTT. This gives the protein CASSYLGNTEAFF.